The 10 T cell receptor beta chains presented below share a single source sample, sequenced in a study of CD8 T cells in ankylosing spondylitis (dated by TCRdb to 2016 to 2017). The library was made by 5' RACE. Sequencing used an Illumina HiSeq 2500. TCRdb reprocessing: public reads trimmed at Q25 with fastp, clones called with MiXCR, in-frame beta chains kept. Rows merge per CDR3 protein into single entries with the most common DNA and genes. The sample data list roughly 180,000 distinct CDR3 sequences, and 9.8% of these were observed just once. In total, the top ten clones hold about 16% of the sample. Material for sequencing was blood, either unsorted or a sorted T cell fraction (not recorded which). The receptors here all came from a female donor with ankylosing spondylitis or in good health (not recorded which).

In this sample, this clonotype turned up a few times. J is TRBJ1-2 and V is TRBV12-3 or TRBV12-4; D is unclear. V dropped 3 bases and J dropped 4 bases, with 9 bases sitting between them. The CDR3 consists of 13 residues. CDR3 loop: CASSFPRLYGYTF. CDR3 nucleotides: TGTGCCAGCAGTTTTCCCAGGCTCTATGGCTACACCTTC.

This chain joins TRBV9 and TRBJ2-5, with 8 bases identical to TRBD2. The CDR3 covers 15 residues. Looked up from germline, CDR1 is SGDLS and CDR2 is YYNGEE. The J segment lost 3 bases and the V segment lost 3 bases, leaving 7 bases of the junction unmatched. In DNA, the CDR3 is TGTGCCAGCAGCGCCAGCGGGAGTGGGGAAGAGACCCAGTACTTC. Protein: CASSASGSGEETQYF.

Ten or more counts support this clonotype. CDR3 region: CSVDQDSVYNEQFF. DNA for the CDR3: TGCAGCGTTGATCAGGACAGCGTATACAATGAGCAGTTCTTC. The genes are TRBV29-1 and TRBJ2-1; possibly TRBD1 for D (6 bases). V lost 3 bases and J lost 4, with 13 bases in between. The CDR3 is 14 residues long. Germline V gene data show CDR1 as SQVTM and CDR2 as ANQGSEA.

This clonotype appeared many times. One end of the junction varies from germline; a read error may be responsible. The V gene is TRBV7-2, the J gene TRBJ2-1; 11 positions match TRBD2. The length of the CDR3 is 15 residues. Germline values: CDR1 SGHTA, CDR2 FQGNSA. The CDR3 sequence is CASSISGRAYNEQFF. CDR3 DNA: TGTGCCAGCAGCATTAGCGGGAGGGCCTATAATGAGCAGTTCTTC.

The chain uses TRBV7-6 and TRBJ2-7, with 11 bases that match TRBD2. The CDR3 has 18 amino acids. V shed 1 base and J 1 base; nucleotides not matched to a gene: 9. CDR1 SGHVS and CDR2 FNYEAQ come from the germline V gene. The CDR3 region is CASSLGVAGGPLSYEQYF. The CDR3 DNA reads as TGTGCCAGCAGCTTAGGGGTAGCGGGAGGGCCCCTTTCCTACGAGCAGTACTTC.

V is TRBV20-1 and J is TRBJ2-2, with 7 bases that match TRBD2. This CDR3 is built from 13 residues. The germline CDR1 and CDR2 sequences are DFQATT and SNEGSKA (reference sequence). In nucleotides, the CDR3 is TGCAGCCCCCGTGATAGCGGGACCGGGGAGCTGTTTTTT. Translation: CSPRDSGTGELFF.

This clonotype was seen a handful of times. The chain carries TRBV28 and TRBJ2-7; the D call may be TRBD1 or TRBD2 (5 bases each). In germline, CDR1 is MDHEN, CDR2 SYDVKM. This CDR3 comprises 14 residues. V was shortened by 5 bases and J by 5 bases, with 16 bases between the two germline ends. CDR3 nucleotide sequence: TGTGCCAGCAGTCCGGGACCTCATGGACACGAGCAGTACTTC. Residues: CASSPGPHGHEQYF.

The sample holds a few counts of this clonotype. V and J are TRBV6-2 or TRBV6-3 and TRBJ2-1; 14 bases agree with TRBD2. The CDR3 covers 16 residues. Losses at the gene ends were 6 bases for V and 4 bases for J; bases not matched to a gene: 5. In germline, CDR1 is MNHEY, CDR2 SVGEGT. CDR3 in amino acids: CASRGLAGDLYNEQFF. The DNA for the CDR3 is TGTGCCAGCAGGGGACTAGCGGGAGACCTATACAATGAGCAGTTCTTC.

The chain joins TRBV28 to TRBJ2-7; 9 bases are shared with TRBD1. Germline values: CDR1 MDHEN, CDR2 SYDVKM. V shed 4 bases and J 1 base; nucleotides not matched to a gene: 14. The CDR3 is made up of 18 amino acids. The DNA of the CDR3 is TGTGCCAGCAGTTCAACCGGGACAGGGATAAAACGATCCTACGAGCAGTACTTC. It yields the protein CASSSTGTGIKRSYEQYF.

In this sample, this clonotype turned up a few times. The CDR3: CASSLENWQPLYGYTF. The CDR3 DNA reads TGTGCCAGCAGCTTAGAGAATTGGCAGCCTCTCTATGGCTACACCTTC. The chain recombines TRBV5-6 with TRBJ1-2; D remains ambiguous. The CDR3 runs to 16 residues. Trimming shortened V by 2 bases and J by 4 bases, and 18 bases separated the two germline ends. Germline V gene lookup returns CDR1 SGHDT and CDR2 YYEEEE. The full variable domain, completed using reference TRBV5-6 and TRBJ1-2, is DAGVTQSPTHLIKTRGQQVTLRCSPKSGHDTVSWYQQALGQGPQFIFQYYEEEERQRGNFPDRFSGHQFPNYSSELNVNALLLGDSALYLCASSLENWQPLYGYTFGSGTRLTVV.